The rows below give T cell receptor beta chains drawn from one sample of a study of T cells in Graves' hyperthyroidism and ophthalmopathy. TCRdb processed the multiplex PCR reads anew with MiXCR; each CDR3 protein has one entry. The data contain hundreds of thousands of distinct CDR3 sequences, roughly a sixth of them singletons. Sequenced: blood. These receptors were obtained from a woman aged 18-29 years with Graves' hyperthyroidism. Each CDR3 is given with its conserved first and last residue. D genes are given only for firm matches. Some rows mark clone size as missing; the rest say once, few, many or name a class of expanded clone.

CDR3aa: CASSIGWGSEKLFF
CDR3nt: TGTGCCAGCAGTATAGGGTGGGGGAGTGAAAAACTGTTTTTT
abundance: .
j_gene: TRBJ1-4
v_gene: TRBV27
d_gene: .

CDR3aa: CASRTQEAGELFF
CDR3nt: TGTGCCAGCAGGACCCAAGAGGCCGGGGAGCTGTTTTTT
abundance: few
j_gene: TRBJ2-2
v_gene: TRBV2
d_gene: .

CDR3aa: CASSPHGYSGNTIYF
CDR3nt: TGTGCCAGCAGCCCTCACGGGTACTCTGGAAACACCATATATTTT
abundance: .
j_gene: TRBJ1-3
v_gene: TRBV9
d_gene: .

CDR3aa: CASSKTGPPNQETQYF
CDR3nt: TGTGCCAGCAGTAAAACCGGGCCCCCGAACCAAGAGACCCAGTACTTC
abundance: .
j_gene: TRBJ2-5
v_gene: TRBV7-9
d_gene: .

CDR3aa: CASSGGEGREAPGNTIYF
CDR3nt: TGTGCCAGCAGCGGTGGCGAGGGCAGGGAGGCCCCTGGAAACACCATATATTTT
abundance: .
j_gene: TRBJ1-3
v_gene: TRBV9
d_gene: .

CDR3aa: CASSLVPGGGTGAQYF
CDR3nt: TGTGCCAGCAGCTTAGTGCCTGGGGGAGGCACCGGGGCCCAGTACTTC
abundance: .
j_gene: TRBJ2-5
v_gene: TRBV7-2
d_gene: .

CDR3aa: CASRGLAGGTRDEQYF
CDR3nt: TGCGCCAGCAGAGGACTAGCGGGAGGCACGAGAGACGAGCAGTACTTC
abundance: many
j_gene: TRBJ2-7
v_gene: TRBV5-1
d_gene: TRBD2

CDR3aa: CASSESSTYEQYF
CDR3nt: TGTGCCAGCAGTGAATCTTCCACCTACGAGCAGTACTTC
abundance: .
j_gene: TRBJ2-7
v_gene: TRBV6-1
d_gene: .

CDR3aa: CASSPGVAGRETQYF
CDR3nt: TGTGCCAGCAGCCCAGGGGTAGCGGGACGGGAGACCCAGTACTTC
abundance: many
j_gene: TRBJ2-5
v_gene: TRBV6-1
d_gene: TRBD2

CDR3aa: CASSLWEYEQYF
CDR3nt: TGTGCCAGCAGCTTATGGGAGTACGAGCAGTACTTC
abundance: .
j_gene: TRBJ2-7
v_gene: TRBV5-6
d_gene: .

CDR3aa: CASSDTMWGETQYF
CDR3nt: TGTGCCAGCAGTGACACGATGTGGGGAGAGACCCAGTACTTC
abundance: few
j_gene: TRBJ2-5
v_gene: TRBV2
d_gene: .

CDR3aa: CASSRRTGPELRTDTQYF
CDR3nt: TGTGCCAGTAGTAGACGGACAGGCCCCGAACTACGCACAGATACGCAGTATTTT
abundance: few
j_gene: TRBJ2-3
v_gene: TRBV19
d_gene: TRBD1

CDR3aa: CASSFEKLAGQETQYF
CDR3nt: TGTGCCAGCAGCTTCGAAAAACTAGCGGGCCAAGAGACCCAGTACTTC
abundance: few
j_gene: TRBJ2-5
v_gene: TRBV11-3
d_gene: TRBD2

CDR3aa: CSASPGTSNQPQHF
CDR3nt: TGCAGTGCTAGCCCCGGGACAAGCAATCAGCCCCAGCATTTT
abundance: many
j_gene: TRBJ1-5
v_gene: TRBV20-1
d_gene: .